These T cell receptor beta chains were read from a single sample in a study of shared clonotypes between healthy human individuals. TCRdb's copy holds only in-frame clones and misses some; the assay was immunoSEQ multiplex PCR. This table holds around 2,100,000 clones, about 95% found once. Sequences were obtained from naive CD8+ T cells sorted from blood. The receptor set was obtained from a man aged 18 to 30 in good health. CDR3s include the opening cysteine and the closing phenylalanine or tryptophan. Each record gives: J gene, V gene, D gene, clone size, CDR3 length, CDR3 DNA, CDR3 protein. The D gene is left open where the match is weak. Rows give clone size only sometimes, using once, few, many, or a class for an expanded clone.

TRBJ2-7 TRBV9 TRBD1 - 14 TGTGCCAGCAGCGAGGGACAGACACCCTACGAGCAGTACTTC CASSEGQTPYEQYF
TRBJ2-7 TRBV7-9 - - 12 TGTGCCAGCAGCAAACGGGCTTACGAGCAGTACTTC CASSKRAYEQYF
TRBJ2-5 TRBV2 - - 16 TGTGCCAGCAGGGCCCCCCTTGACAGCGCACAAGAGACCCAGTACTTC CASRAPLDSAQETQYF
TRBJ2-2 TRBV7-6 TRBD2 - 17 TGTGCCAGCAGCGGTCGCGGGGGACTACCGGAGCCCGGGGAGCTGTTTTTT CASSGRGGLPEPGELFF
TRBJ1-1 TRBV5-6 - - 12 TGTGCCAGCAGCCCTCTCTCCGGTGAAGCTTTCTTT CASSPLSGEAFF
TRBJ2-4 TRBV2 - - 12 TGTGCCAGCAGTGAGGACGGAAACATTCAGTACTTC CASSEDGNIQYF
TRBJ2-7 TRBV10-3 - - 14 TGTGCCATCAGTGATCCGGCTCTTTTGGACGAGCAGTACTTC CAISDPALLDEQYF
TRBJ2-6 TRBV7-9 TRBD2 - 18 TGTGCCAGCAGCTCCCAGCGGGAGGTCTTCTCTGGGGCCAACGTCCTGACTTTC CASSSQREVFSGANVLTF
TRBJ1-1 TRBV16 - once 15 TGTGCCAGCAGCCAATGGGGGGCTGGGAACACTGAAGCTTTCTTT CASSQWGAGNTEAFF
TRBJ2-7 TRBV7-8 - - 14 TGTGCCAGCAGCTACCTAATGGGTACTGACGAGCAGTACTTC CASSYLMGTDEQYF
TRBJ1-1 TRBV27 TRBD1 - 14 TGTGCCAGCAGCCCACAGGGGGAGAACACTGAAGCTTTCTTT CASSPQGENTEAFF
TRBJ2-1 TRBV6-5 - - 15 TGTGCCAGCAGACCAACTCCGGGACCATACAATGAGCAGTTCTTC CASRPTPGPYNEQFF
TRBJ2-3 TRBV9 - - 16 TGTGCCAGCAGCGTAGAAGAGACAGTCTTTACAGATACGCAGTATTTT CASSVEETVFTDTQYF
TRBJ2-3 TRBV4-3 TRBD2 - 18 TGCGCCAGCAGCCAAGCGCAACCGTGGGGACTAGAGACAGATACGCAGTATTTT CASSQAQPWGLETDTQYF
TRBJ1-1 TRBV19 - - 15 TGTGCCAGTAGTATGGCGCATGTCGGGGGCACTGAAGCTTTCTTT CASSMAHVGGTEAFF
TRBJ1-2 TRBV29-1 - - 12 TGCAGCGTAGCTGACGCTATCAATGGCTACACCTTC CSVADAINGYTF
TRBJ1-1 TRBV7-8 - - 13 TGTGCCAGCAGCTTAGTTATTATTGGCGAAGCTTTCTTT CASSLVIIGEAFF
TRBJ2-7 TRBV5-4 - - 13 TGTGCCAGCAAGGAACAGGGCGCCTACGAGCAGTACTTC CASKEQGAYEQYF
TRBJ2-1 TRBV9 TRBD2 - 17 TGTGCCAGCAGCGTAGAGGGAGCGGGAGGCTTTTACAATGAGCAGTTCTTC CASSVEGAGGFYNEQFF
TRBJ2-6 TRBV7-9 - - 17 TGTGCCAGCAGCCAGGACAGTGGATCCTCTGGGGCCAACGTCCTGACTTTC CASSQDSGSSGANVLTF
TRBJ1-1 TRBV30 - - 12 TGTGCCTGGAGTGGGTGGGATGGAGAAGCTTTCTTT CAWSGWDGEAFF
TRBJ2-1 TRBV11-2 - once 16 TGTGCCAGCAGCTTAGGGGGCGGGATCGCCTACAATGAGCAGTTCTTC CASSLGGGIAYNEQFF
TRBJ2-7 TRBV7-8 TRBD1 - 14 TGTGCCAGCAGCGAAGACAGGGACTCCTACGAGCAGTACTTC CASSEDRDSYEQYF
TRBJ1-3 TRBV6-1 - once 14 TGTGCCAGCAGTGAGGGCTCCTCTGGAAACACCATATATTTT CASSEGSSGNTIYF
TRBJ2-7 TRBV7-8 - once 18 TGTGCCAGCAGCATACTTAAGGGAGGGGGTTCCCCCTCCTACGAGCAGTACTTC CASSILKGGGSPSYEQYF
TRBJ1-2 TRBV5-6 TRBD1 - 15 TGTGCCAGCAGGGGGCAGGGGGCTCATGACTATGGCTACACCTTC CASRGQGAHDYGYTF
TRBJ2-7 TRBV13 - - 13 TGTGCCAGCAGCCCCCAGGGCAAAGACGAGCAGTACTTC CASSPQGKDEQYF
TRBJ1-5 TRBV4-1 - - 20 TGCGCCAGCAGCCAAGATTGGTGGACAGATCGGGGTTTTGGCAATCAGCCCCAGCATTTT CASSQDWWTDRGFGNQPQHF
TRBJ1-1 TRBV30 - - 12 TGTGCCTGGAGTTCGGAGAACACTGAAGCTTTCTTT CAWSSENTEAFF
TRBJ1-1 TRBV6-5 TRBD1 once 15 TGTGCCAGCAGTTACACGGACAGGGCTAGGGCTGAAGCTTTCTTT CASSYTDRARAEAFF
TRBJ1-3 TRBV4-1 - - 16 TGCGCCAGCAGCCAAGATTCAGGGACGGCTGGAAACACCATATATTTT CASSQDSGTAGNTIYF
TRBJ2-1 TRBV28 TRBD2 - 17 TGTGCCAGCAGACCGGCCTACGTCGGGCGGGGGGCCGATGAGCAGTTCTTC CASRPAYVGRGADEQFF
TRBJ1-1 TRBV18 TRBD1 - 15 TGTGCCAGCTCACCACCCGTCAGGGGGGGCACTGAAGCTTTCTTT CASSPPVRGGTEAFF
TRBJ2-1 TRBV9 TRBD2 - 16 TGTGCCAGCAGCACGACCGGGACTAGTACCTACAATGAGCAGTTCTTC CASSTTGTSTYNEQFF
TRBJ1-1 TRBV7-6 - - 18 TGTGCCAGCAGCTTTCCGCCGGGACTCACTCATGGGAGCACTGAAGCTTTCTTT CASSFPPGLTHGSTEAFF
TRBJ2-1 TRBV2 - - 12 TGTGCCAGCAGTGCCACGGGAGCGGCCCAGTTCTTC CASSATGAAQFF
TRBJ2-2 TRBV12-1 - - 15 TGTGCCAGCAGCTTTGAGCTTAGGGTAACCGGGGAGCTGTTTTTT CASSFELRVTGELFF
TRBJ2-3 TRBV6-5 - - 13 TGTGCCAGCAGTGGGGCGGGTTCAGATACGCAGTATTTT CASSGAGSDTQYF
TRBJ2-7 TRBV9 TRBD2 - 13 TGTGCCAGCGGGGGAGGGAGGGTCCACGAGCAGTACTTC CASGGGRVHEQYF
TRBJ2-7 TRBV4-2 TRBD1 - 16 TGTGCCAGCAGCCAAGGCTCCGGGACAGATTCCTACGAGCAGTACTTC CASSQGSGTDSYEQYF
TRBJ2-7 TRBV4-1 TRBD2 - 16 TGCGCCAGCAGCCAAGAATTAGCGGGAGGTTCGTACGAGCAGTACTTC CASSQELAGGSYEQYF
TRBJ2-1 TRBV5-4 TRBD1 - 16 TGTGCCAGCAGCTATATACCGGGACAGGGGGCCGGTGAGCAGTTCTTC CASSYIPGQGAGEQFF
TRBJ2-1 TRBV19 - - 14 TGTGCCAGTAGTTGGGCGGAGTCCTACAATGAGCAGTTCTTC CASSWAESYNEQFF
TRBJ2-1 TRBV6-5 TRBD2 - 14 TGTGCCAGCAGTTACAAGGGACTAGCGGGGGAGCAGTTCTTC CASSYKGLAGEQFF
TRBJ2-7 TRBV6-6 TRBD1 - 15 TGTGCCAGCAGTTACTCGGTGCAGGGGGTAAACGAGCAGTACTTC CASSYSVQGVNEQYF
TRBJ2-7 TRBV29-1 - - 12 TGCAGCGTTGAGTTTGGGTTTGGAGAGCAGTACTTC CSVEFGFGEQYF
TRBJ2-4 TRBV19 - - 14 TGTGCCAGTAGTATTTATGAGGCGTCGGGCATTCAGTACTTC CASSIYEASGIQYF
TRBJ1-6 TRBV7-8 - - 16 TGTGCCAGCAGCTTAGCGCTTCGGAACTATAATTCACCCCTCCACTTT CASSLALRNYNSPLHF
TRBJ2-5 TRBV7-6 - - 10 TGTGCCAGCCTGGGAGAGACCCAGTACTTC CASLGETQYF
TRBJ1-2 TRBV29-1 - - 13 TGCAGCGTTGACGGGGGCGAGGACTATGGCTACACCTTC CSVDGGEDYGYTF
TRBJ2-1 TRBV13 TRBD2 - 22 TGTGCCAGCAGCGTCCGGACAGGGACTATCCTAGCGGGAGGGGGATCCTACAATGAGCAGTTCTTC CASSVRTGTILAGGGSYNEQFF
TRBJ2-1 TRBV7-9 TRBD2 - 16 TGTGCCAGCCCCACAAGGGGCGGGGGGTCCTACAATGAGCAGTTCTTC CASPTRGGGSYNEQFF
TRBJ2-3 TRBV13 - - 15 TGTGCCAGCAGCTTAGGGGACAGTGTAACAGATACGCAGTATTTT CASSLGDSVTDTQYF